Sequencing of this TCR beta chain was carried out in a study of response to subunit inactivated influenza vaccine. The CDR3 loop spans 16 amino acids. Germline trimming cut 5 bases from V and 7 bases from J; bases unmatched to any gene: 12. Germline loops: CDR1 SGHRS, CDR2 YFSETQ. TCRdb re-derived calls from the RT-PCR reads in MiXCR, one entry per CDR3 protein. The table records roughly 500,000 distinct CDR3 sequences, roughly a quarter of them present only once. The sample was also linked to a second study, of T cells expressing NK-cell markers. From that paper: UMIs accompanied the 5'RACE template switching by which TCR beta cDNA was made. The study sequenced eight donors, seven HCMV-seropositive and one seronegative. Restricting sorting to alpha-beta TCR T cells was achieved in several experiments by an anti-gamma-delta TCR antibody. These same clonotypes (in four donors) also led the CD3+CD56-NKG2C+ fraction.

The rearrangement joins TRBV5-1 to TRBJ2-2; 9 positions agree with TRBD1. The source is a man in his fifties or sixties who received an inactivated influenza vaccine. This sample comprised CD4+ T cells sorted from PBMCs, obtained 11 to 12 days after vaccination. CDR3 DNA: TGCGCCAGCAGAACGACTACAGGGGGCGCAAACGGGGAGCTGTTTTTT. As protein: CASRTTTGGANGELFF.